Detailed here is one T cell receptor beta chain. The CDR3 has 16 amino acids. Germline CDR1 and CDR2: LNHDA and SQIVND (reference sequence). V dropped 6 bases and J dropped 1 base, with 16 bases sitting between them. This sample was taken from a study of blood T cell repertoires in COVID-19. For the study at large: T cells, B-cell-depleted T cells, or PBMCs provided the cDNA or gDNA that served as material.

Per the original methods: Estimation of nucleated cell counts was performed using reference gene primer amplification. Sequenced by immunoSEQ multiplex PCR; TCRdb stores in-frame clones only, minus some. The V and J calls and clone size were taken over from that table, and D and trimming were inferred from the DNA. The sample consists of roughly 120,000 clones, around 68% of them appearing once. Sequencing used peripheral blood. V and J are TRBV19 and TRBJ1-5; D gene unclear. This TCR was sampled from a woman aged 55 to 70 with acute or convalescent COVID-19. CDR3 amino acids: CASSWSKRGSNQPQHF. The CDR3 DNA sequence: TGTGCCAGTAGCTGGTCCAAGCGAGGGAGCAATCAGCCCCAGCATTTT.